There are many counts of the clone carrying this TCR beta chain. No antigen is known for it. This entry comes from a study of T-cell memory formation after mild COVID-19. Looking at the study overall: Largely donor-specific sequence clusters came from a couple of donors.

Study outcomes and limitations: Pre-infection memory carried some responding clones, suggesting that cross-reactive memory joined.

5'RACE with constant-segment primers built TCRalpha and TCRbeta cDNA libraries with UMIs. One entry per CDR3 protein results from TCRdb running MiXCR on the 5' RACE reads. The repertoire holds approximately 170,000 distinct CDR3 sequences, with about an eighth as singletons. Sample: PBMCs or a T cell subset sorted from them (not recorded which). This clonotype was sampled from a young man who had mild COVID-19 (a few samples of this study predate the infection). Cell type and time point are not known.

The CDR3 protein is CASTDRSHYEQYF. The DNA for the CDR3 is TGTGCCAGCACGGACAGGTCGCACTACGAGCAGTACTTC. The chain carries TRBV6-2 or TRBV6-3 and TRBJ2-7, with 7 bases matching TRBD1. The germline V gene encodes CDR1 MNHEY and CDR2 SVGEGT. After removal of 7 bases from V and 3 bases from J, the junction contained 6 bases not matched to a gene. This CDR3 comprises 13 residues.